Following are 3 T cell receptor beta chains from one sample sequenced in a study of cytotoxic CD8 clonotypes in ibrutinib-treated CLL. Sequencing used immunoSEQ multiplex PCR; TCRdb keeps in-frame clones, though not all of them. The repertoire holds almost 45,000 clones, with 55% to 75% as singletons. Material: PBMCs, obtained after 12 months of ibrutinib treatment. The receptors come from a human donor with chronic lymphocytic leukemia.

The rearrangement joins TRBV7-3 to TRBJ2-5, with D possibly matching TRBD1 (5 bases). This CDR3 comprises 13 residues. The germline gives CDR1 SGHTA, CDR2 FQGTGA. V lost 4 bases and J lost 2, with 8 bases in between. The CDR3 loop is CASSSGLQETQYF. DNA of the CDR3: TGTGCCAGCAGCTCAGGGTTACAAGAGACCCAGTACTTC.

J is TRBJ1-1 and V is TRBV5-1; 8 nucleotides line up with TRBD1. The CDR3 is 16 amino acids. The V gene's germline CDR1 is SGHRS and CDR2 YFSETQ. Trimming took 4 bases from V and 5 from J; bases not matched to a gene: 13. The CDR3 loop is CASSPRQGSGYTEAFF. CDR3 nucleotide sequence: TGCGCCAGCAGCCCGAGACAGGGGAGTGGGTATACTGAAGCTTTCTTT.

V is TRBV2 and J is TRBJ1-2, with D tentatively TRBD1 (5 bases). Between the trimmed V and J ends, which lost 7 bases and 8 bases, there was a span of 17 bases. The germline CDR1 and CDR2 sequences are SNHLY and FYNNEI. The CDR3 has 13 amino acids. CDR3 bases: TGTGCCAGCACCCAAGCGGGGACGGGGGGCTACACCTTC. Translated: CASTQAGTGGYTF.